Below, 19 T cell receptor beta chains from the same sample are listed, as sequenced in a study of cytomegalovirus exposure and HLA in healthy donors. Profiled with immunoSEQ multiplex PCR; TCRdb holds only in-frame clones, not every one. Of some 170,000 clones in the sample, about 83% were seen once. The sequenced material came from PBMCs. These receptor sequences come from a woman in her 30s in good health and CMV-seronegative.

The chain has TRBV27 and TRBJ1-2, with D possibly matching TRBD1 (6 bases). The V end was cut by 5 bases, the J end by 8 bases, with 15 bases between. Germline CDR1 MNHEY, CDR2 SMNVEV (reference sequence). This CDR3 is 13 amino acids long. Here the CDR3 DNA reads TGTGCCAGCAGTCGCATCAGGGGAAGGGGCTACACCTTC. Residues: CASSRIRGRGYTF.

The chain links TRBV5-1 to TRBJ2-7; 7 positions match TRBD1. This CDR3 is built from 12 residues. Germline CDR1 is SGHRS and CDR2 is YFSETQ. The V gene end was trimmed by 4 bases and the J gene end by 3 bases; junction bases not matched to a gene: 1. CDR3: CASSDRDYEQYF. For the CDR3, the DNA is TGCGCCAGCAGCGACAGGGACTACGAGCAGTACTTC.

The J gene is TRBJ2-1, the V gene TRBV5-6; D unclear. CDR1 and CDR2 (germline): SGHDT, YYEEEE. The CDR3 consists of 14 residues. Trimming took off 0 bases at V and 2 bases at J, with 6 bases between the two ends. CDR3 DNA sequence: TGTGCCAGCAGCTTGGGGCAGGCCTACAATGAGCAGTTCTTC. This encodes CASSLGQAYNEQFF.

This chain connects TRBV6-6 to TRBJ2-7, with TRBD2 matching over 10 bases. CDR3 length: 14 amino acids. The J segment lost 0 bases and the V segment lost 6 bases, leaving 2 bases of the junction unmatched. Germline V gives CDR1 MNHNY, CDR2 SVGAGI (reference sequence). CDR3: CASRPSGSSYEQYF. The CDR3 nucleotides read TGTGCCAGCAGGCCTAGCGGGAGCTCCTACGAGCAGTACTTC.

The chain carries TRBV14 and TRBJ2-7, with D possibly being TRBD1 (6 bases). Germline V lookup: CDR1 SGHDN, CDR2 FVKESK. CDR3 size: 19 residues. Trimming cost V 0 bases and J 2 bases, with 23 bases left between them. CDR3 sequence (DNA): TGTGCCAGCAGCCAAGATGGGGACAAGCGAAGGGGAAGGGCCTACGAGCAGTACTTC. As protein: CASSQDGDKRRGRAYEQYF.

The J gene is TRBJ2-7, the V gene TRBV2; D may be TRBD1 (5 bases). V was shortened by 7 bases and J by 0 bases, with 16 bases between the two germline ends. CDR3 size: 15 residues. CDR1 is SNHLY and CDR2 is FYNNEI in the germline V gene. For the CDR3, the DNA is TGTGCCAGCACCCTAAATCCCACAGGCTCCTACGAGCAGTACTTC. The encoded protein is CASTLNPTGSYEQYF.

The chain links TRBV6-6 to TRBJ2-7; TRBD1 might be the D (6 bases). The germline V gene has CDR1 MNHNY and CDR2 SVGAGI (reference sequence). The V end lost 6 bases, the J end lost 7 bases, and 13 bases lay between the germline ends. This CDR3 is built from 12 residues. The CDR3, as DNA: TGTGCCAGCAGACGTCAGGGGAATGAGCAGTACTTC. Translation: CASRRQGNEQYF.

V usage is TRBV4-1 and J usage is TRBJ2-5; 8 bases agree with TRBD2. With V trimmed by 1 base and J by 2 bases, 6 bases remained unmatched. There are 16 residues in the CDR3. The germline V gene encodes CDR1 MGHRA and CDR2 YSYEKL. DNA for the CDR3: TGCGCCAGCAGCCAAGGGAGCGGGGGTCCTCAAGAGACCCAGTACTTC. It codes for CASSQGSGGPQETQYF.

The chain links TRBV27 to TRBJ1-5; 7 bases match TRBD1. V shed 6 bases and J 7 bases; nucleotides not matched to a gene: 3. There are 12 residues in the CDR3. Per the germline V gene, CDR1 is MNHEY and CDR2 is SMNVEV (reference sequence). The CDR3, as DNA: TGTGCCAGCAGCCCCAGGGGGCAGCCCCAGCATTTT. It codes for CASSPRGQPQHF.

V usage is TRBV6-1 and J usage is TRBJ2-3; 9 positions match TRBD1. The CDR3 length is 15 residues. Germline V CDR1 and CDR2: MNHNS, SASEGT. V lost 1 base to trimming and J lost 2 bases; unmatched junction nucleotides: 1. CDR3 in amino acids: CASSEGTGATDTQYF. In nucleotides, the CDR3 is TGTGCCAGCAGTGAAGGGACAGGGGCCACAGATACGCAGTATTTT.

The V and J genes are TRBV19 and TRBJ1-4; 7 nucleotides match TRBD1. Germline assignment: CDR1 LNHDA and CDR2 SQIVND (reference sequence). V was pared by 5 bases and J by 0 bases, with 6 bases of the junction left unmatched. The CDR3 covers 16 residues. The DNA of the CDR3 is TGTGCCAGTAGTCCCGGGACAGCTGCAACTAATGAAAAACTGTTTTTT. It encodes CASSPGTAATNEKLFF.

The CDR3 protein is CASSLGQGRRTEAFF. The CDR3 nucleotides are TGCGCCAGCAGCTTAGGGCAGGGGCGAAGAACTGAAGCTTTCTTT. This chain joins TRBV5-1 and TRBJ1-1; the D gene is possibly TRBD1 (6 bases). The length of the CDR3 is 15 residues. V lost 2 bases to trimming and J lost 5 bases, with 16 bases between them. The germline CDR1 and CDR2 sequences are SGHRS and YFSETQ.

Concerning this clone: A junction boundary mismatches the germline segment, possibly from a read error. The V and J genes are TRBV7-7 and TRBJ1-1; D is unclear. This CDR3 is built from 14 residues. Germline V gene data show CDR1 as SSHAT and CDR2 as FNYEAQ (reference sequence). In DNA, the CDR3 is TGTGCTAGCAGCCCTATTGGGCGGGCGTCTGAAGCTTTCTTT. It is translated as CASSPIGRASEAFF.

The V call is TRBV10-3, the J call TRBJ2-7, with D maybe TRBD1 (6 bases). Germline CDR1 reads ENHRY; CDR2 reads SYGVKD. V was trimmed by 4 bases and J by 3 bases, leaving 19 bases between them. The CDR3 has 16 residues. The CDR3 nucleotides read TGTGCCATCAGTGCGTTGACTACAGGGAGAGACTACGAGCAGTACTTC. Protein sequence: CAISALTTGRDYEQYF.

This CDR3 reads CASLKLRSDTQYF. The CDR3 bases are TGTGCCAGCTTAAAGCTTCGATCAGATACGCAGTATTTT. This chain links TRBV6-1 with TRBJ2-3, with D unresolved. The CDR3 contains 13 residues. From germline, CDR1 is MNHNS and CDR2 SASEGT. The germline V and J ends were trimmed by 8 bases and 4 bases, with 13 bases remaining between them.

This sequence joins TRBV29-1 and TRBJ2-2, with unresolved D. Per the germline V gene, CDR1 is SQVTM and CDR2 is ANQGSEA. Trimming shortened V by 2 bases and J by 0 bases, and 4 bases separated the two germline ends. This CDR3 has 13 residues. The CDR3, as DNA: TGCAGCGTTGAACTCGCGAACACCGGGGAGCTGTTTTTT. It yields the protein CSVELANTGELFF.

CDR3 DNA sequence: TGTGCCAGCAGTCCCGAGAGCGGCCTTTCCGGGGAGCTGTTTTTT. As protein: CASSPESGLSGELFF. This sequence joins TRBV27 and TRBJ2-2, with D perhaps TRBD2 (5 bases). This CDR3 is built from 15 residues. Trimming shortened V by 5 bases and J by 6 bases, and 16 bases separated the two germline ends. The germline CDR1 and CDR2 sequences are MNHEY and SMNVEV (reference sequence).

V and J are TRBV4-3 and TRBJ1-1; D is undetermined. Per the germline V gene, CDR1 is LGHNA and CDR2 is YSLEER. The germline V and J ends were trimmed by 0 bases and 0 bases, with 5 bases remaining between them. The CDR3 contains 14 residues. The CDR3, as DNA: TGCGCCAGCAGCCAAGACCTAATGAACACTGAAGCTTTCTTT. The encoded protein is CASSQDLMNTEAFF.

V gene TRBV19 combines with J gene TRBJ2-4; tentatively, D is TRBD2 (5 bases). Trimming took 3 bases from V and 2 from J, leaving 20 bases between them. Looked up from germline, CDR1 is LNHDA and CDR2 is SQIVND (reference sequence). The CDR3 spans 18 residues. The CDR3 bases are TGTGCCAGTAGTATCTCAACCTTACTAGTGAGGTCCAAAAACATTCAGTACTTC. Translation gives CASSISTLLVRSKNIQYF.